Listed below are T cell receptor beta chains from one sample, sequenced in a study of T-cell reconstitution after alpha-beta-depleted transplantation in children. One entry per CDR3 protein, called by TCRdb with MiXCR from the PCR reads. The sample carries a few hundred thousand distinct CDR3 sequences, about a quarter recorded once. The sample was PBMCs, taken before TCRalphabeta/CD19-depleted stem cell transplant. These receptors were taken from a girl aged 2-10 years with Fanconi anemia, due to receive a stem cell transplant. Each CDR3 is given with its conserved first and last residue. The D gene is left open where the match is weak. Expanded clones are given a class, and other clones once, few, many or no size at all.

CDR3 length	clone size	D gene	J gene	V gene	CDR3 protein	CDR3 DNA
18	NA	NA	TRBJ2-3	TRBV21-1	CASSKYAGGPSSTDTQYF	TGTGCCAGCAGCAAATATGCAGGGGGACCCTCTAGCACAGATACGCAGTATTTT
16	NA	NA	TRBJ1-5	TRBV20-1	CSAQTFGGVGNQPQHF	TGCAGTGCTCAAACCTTTGGGGGGGTGGGCAATCAGCCCCAGCATTTT
13	many	NA	TRBJ1-2	TRBV29-1	CSVSRGGDYGYTF	TGCAGCGTTTCCAGGGGCGGGGACTATGGCTACACCTTC
17	NA	NA	TRBJ2-2	TRBV10-3	CAISGSGRQLNTGELFF	TGTGCCATCAGTGGCTCGGGGAGGCAGCTGAACACCGGGGAGCTGTTTTTT
18	few	TRBD2	TRBJ2-1	TRBV7-3	CASSANAGTSGIANEQFF	TGTGCCAGCAGCGCAAATGCCGGGACTAGCGGGATAGCAAATGAGCAGTTCTTC
12	many	TRBD1	TRBJ2-7	TRBV29-1	CSVARTGFEQYF	TGCAGCGTCGCAAGGACAGGGTTCGAGCAGTACTTC
16	many	TRBD2	TRBJ2-1	TRBV4-2	CASSQWTGTSLNEQFF	TGTGCCAGCAGCCAATGGACCGGGACTAGCCTCAATGAGCAGTTCTTC
17	many	TRBD2	TRBJ2-5	TRBV3-1	CASSQVFSASGEETQYF	TGTGCCAGCAGCCAAGTCTTTTCGGCTAGCGGGGAGGAGACCCAGTACTTC
20	few	TRBD2	TRBJ2-1	TRBV11-1	CASSLAVGLAGPPSYNEQFF	TGTGCCAGCAGCTTAGCTGTGGGACTAGCGGGACCGCCCAGTTACAATGAGCAGTTCTTC
16	few	NA	TRBJ2-7	TRBV25-1	CASSTPEGSNSYEQYF	TGTGCCAGCAGTACCCCGGAGGGATCTAACTCCTACGAGCAGTACTTC
14	many	NA	TRBJ2-5	TRBV12-3/TRBV12-4	CASSFLGEIETQYF	TGTGCCAGCAGTTTCCTAGGGGAGATTGAGACCCAGTACTTC
12	many	TRBD2	TRBJ2-7	TRBV29-1	CSVGTTAYEQYF	TGCAGCGTAGGGACTACTGCCTACGAGCAGTACTTC
13	many	NA	TRBJ2-7	TRBV20-1	CSATDSFSYEQYF	TGCAGTGCTACGGACAGCTTCTCCTACGAGCAGTACTTC
15	NA	NA	TRBJ2-1	TRBV19	CASSIGMGSYNEQFF	TGTGCCAGTAGTATAGGGATGGGCTCCTACAATGAGCAGTTCTTC
15	many	NA	TRBJ2-1	TRBV20-1	CSARDPAPTYNEQFF	TGCAGTGCTAGAGATCCGGCACCAACCTACAATGAGCAGTTCTTC
14	many	NA	TRBJ1-5	TRBV12-3/TRBV12-4	CASSRQGTDQPQHF	TGTGCCAGCAGTCGCCAGGGGACGGATCAGCCCCAGCATTTT
14	many	TRBD2	TRBJ2-1	TRBV6-1	CATMRTRHYNEQFF	TGTGCCACCATGAGGACTAGACACTACAATGAGCAGTTCTTC
13	NA	TRBD1	TRBJ2-5	TRBV29-1	CSVATGLQETQYF	TGCAGCGTTGCGACAGGGCTTCAAGAGACCCAGTACTTC
11	NA	NA	TRBJ2-1	TRBV4-2	CASSQGADQFF	TGTGCCAGCAGCCAAGGGGCTGACCAGTTCTTC
15	few	NA	TRBJ2-4	TRBV7-2	CASSLVGVSRDIQYF	TGTGCCAGCAGCTTAGTAGGAGTCAGCAGGGACATTCAGTACTTC
13	many	NA	TRBJ2-7	TRBV20-1	CSANSGYSYEQYF	TGCAGTGCCAATAGCGGTTACTCCTACGAGCAGTACTTC
15	many	NA	TRBJ2-2	TRBV5-1	CASSLDRPNTGELFF	TGCGCCAGCAGCTTGGACAGGCCGAACACCGGGGAGCTGTTTTTT
16	NA	TRBD1	TRBJ2-1	TRBV20-1	CSARGQGGSSYNEQFF	TGCAGTGCTAGGGGACAGGGAGGTAGCTCCTACAATGAGCAGTTCTTC
12	NA	TRBD1	TRBJ1-4	TRBV29-1	CSARDSYEKLFF	TGCAGCGCGAGGGACAGTTATGAAAAACTGTTTTTT
14	many	TRBD1	TRBJ2-5	TRBV12-3/TRBV12-4	CASSFGTGQETQYF	TGTGCCAGCAGTTTTGGGACAGGGCAAGAGACCCAGTACTTC
15	NA	NA	TRBJ1-1	TRBV29-1	CSVPQGGQINTEAFF	TGCAGCGTCCCCCAAGGTGGACAAATTAACACTGAAGCTTTCTTT
13	NA	NA	TRBJ1-2	TRBV21-1	CASSGHRGLGYTF	TGTGCCAGCAGCGGACACAGGGGGCTTGGCTACACCTTC
18	many	NA	TRBJ2-5	TRBV12-3/TRBV12-4	CASSEYPLSSGFSETQYF	TGTGCCAGCAGTGAATACCCTCTATCTTCGGGTTTCAGCGAGACCCAGTACTTC
15	NA	NA	TRBJ1-3	TRBV6-5	CASSYRRNSGNTIYF	TGTGCCAGCAGTTACAGACGGAACTCTGGAAACACCATATATTTT
13	NA	TRBD1	TRBJ1-2	TRBV20-1	CSVGQVGGYGYTF	TGCAGTGTAGGACAGGTGGGAGGCTATGGCTACACCTTC
14	many	NA	TRBJ2-3	TRBV24-1	CATGRSGSTDTQYF	TGTGCCACAGGACGGAGTGGCAGCACAGATACGCAGTATTTT
15	NA	NA	TRBJ2-5	TRBV6-5	CASSWSSRSQETQYF	TGTGCCAGCAGTTGGTCCTCCAGGAGTCAAGAGACCCAGTACTTC
15	once	NA	TRBJ2-6	TRBV19	CASSYGPSGANVLTF	TGTGCCAGTAGTTACGGGCCTTCTGGGGCCAACGTCCTGACTTTC
16	few	NA	TRBJ2-7	TRBV7-7	CASSFTGQSSSYEQYF	TGTGCCAGCAGCTTCACAGGCCAATCCTCCTCCTACGAGCAGTACTTC
13	many	NA	TRBJ2-3	TRBV30	CAWSVVLADTQYF	TGTGCCTGGAGTGTAGTACTCGCAGATACGCAGTATTTT
13	many	NA	TRBJ2-1	TRBV15	CATSGSSYNEQFF	TGTGCCACCAGCGGTAGCTCCTACAATGAGCAGTTCTTC
14	NA	TRBD1	TRBJ2-7	TRBV7-2	CASSSTGGTYEQYF	TGTGCCAGCAGCAGCACAGGGGGCACCTACGAGCAGTACTTC
13	NA	NA	TRBJ1-2	TRBV20-1	CSARDQGYYGYTF	TGCAGTGCTAGAGATCAGGGGTACTATGGCTACACCTTC
16	NA	NA	TRBJ2-1	TRBV5-1	CASSLATARGHNEQFF	TGCGCCAGCAGCTTGGCCACAGCAAGAGGTCACAATGAGCAGTTCTTC
14	few	NA	TRBJ2-5	TRBV7-3	CASSLHGFQETQYF	TGTGCCAGCAGCTTACACGGATTCCAAGAGACCCAGTACTTC
16	many	NA	TRBJ2-5	TRBV5-1	CASSGSPLGRQETQYF	TGCGCCAGCAGCGGATCTCCGTTGGGGAGGCAAGAGACCCAGTACTTC
16	many	NA	TRBJ2-7	TRBV6-5	CASSYYGGTSSYEQYF	TGTGCCAGCAGTTACTATGGGGGGACTTCATCCTACGAGCAGTACTTC
13	few	NA	TRBJ1-1	TRBV29-1	CSVVRQANTEAFF	TGCAGCGTTGTAAGACAGGCGAACACTGAAGCTTTCTTT
15	many	TRBD2	TRBJ2-5	TRBV20-1	CSARDLAEYQETQYF	TGCAGTGCTAGAGACCTAGCGGAATACCAAGAGACCCAGTACTTC
15	NA	NA	TRBJ2-7	TRBV14	CASSPRTARFYEQYF	TGTGCCAGCAGCCCTAGGACTGCCAGATTCTACGAGCAGTACTTC
15	few	NA	TRBJ2-2	TRBV7-2	CASSLTRANTGELFF	TGTGCCAGCAGCTTAACTAGAGCGAACACCGGGGAGCTGTTTTTT
12	NA	TRBD2	TRBJ2-1	TRBV6-6	CASGTSGYEQFF	TGTGCCAGCGGGACTAGCGGATACGAGCAGTTCTTC
14	NA	NA	TRBJ2-3	TRBV18	CASSPKGITDTQYF	TGTGCCAGCTCACCCAAGGGAATCACAGATACGCAGTATTTT
18	NA	NA	TRBJ1-3	TRBV5-1	CASSPHAPDRRSGNTIYF	TGCGCCAGCAGCCCCCACGCCCCCGACAGGCGCTCTGGAAACACCATATATTTT
13	NA	NA	TRBJ2-7	TRBV20-1	CSANSAEVYEQYF	TGCAGTGCTAATTCGGCTGAGGTCTACGAGCAGTACTTC
14	NA	NA	TRBJ2-7	TRBV5-1	CASSLEIGTYEQYF	TGCGCCAGCAGCTTGGAAATAGGGACCTACGAGCAGTACTTC
18	few	TRBD2	TRBJ2-3	TRBV29-1	CSVATFGLAGGMKDTQYF	TGCAGCGTTGCAACCTTCGGTCTAGCGGGAGGGATGAAAGATACGCAGTATTTT
12	few	TRBD2	TRBJ2-1	TRBV20-1	CSARTSGREQFF	TGCAGTGCGAGGACTAGCGGGCGGGAGCAGTTCTTC
15	NA	TRBD2	TRBJ2-1	TRBV11-2	CASSFQRGAGDEQFF	TGTGCCAGCAGCTTTCAGCGGGGGGCGGGAGATGAGCAGTTCTTC